The TCR beta chain under discussion was sequenced for a study of memory CD4+ T cells and cytomegalovirus serostatus. Across the whole study: Of the healthy Belgian adults, eight or nine were CMV seropositive and about 24 seronegative. General observations from the study: Each of approximately 69 CMV-associated TCRbeta sequences occurred in one to five individuals.

Single viable CD3+CD4+CD8-CD45RO+ cells were sorted as the memory CD4+ T cells. Serum IgG to CMV pp150, pp28, p38 and p52 defined serostatus. For this clone: Its target is not known.

The germline V gene has CDR1 SQVTM and CDR2 ANQGSEA. The CDR3 runs to 13 residues. V gave up 6 bases and J gave up 2 bases; unmatched junction bases: 6. In the original processing: After removing out-of-frame reads, over 2 million distinct TCRbeta sequences remained. Measured with immunoSEQ multiplex PCR; TCRdb has only the in-frame clones, and not every one. V, J and clone size are taken as reported in that table, and D and trimming were inferred from the DNA itself. The repertoire holds over 45,000 clones, with 82% as singletons. This clonotype was obtained from an adult in good health and CMV-seronegative. Input material: memory CD4+ T cells from blood. The chain links TRBV29-1 to TRBJ2-5; 7 bases fit TRBD1. CDR3 amino acids: CSVPGTAQETQYF. CDR3 nucleotides: TGCAGCGTCCCCGGGACAGCTCAAGAGACCCAGTACTTC.